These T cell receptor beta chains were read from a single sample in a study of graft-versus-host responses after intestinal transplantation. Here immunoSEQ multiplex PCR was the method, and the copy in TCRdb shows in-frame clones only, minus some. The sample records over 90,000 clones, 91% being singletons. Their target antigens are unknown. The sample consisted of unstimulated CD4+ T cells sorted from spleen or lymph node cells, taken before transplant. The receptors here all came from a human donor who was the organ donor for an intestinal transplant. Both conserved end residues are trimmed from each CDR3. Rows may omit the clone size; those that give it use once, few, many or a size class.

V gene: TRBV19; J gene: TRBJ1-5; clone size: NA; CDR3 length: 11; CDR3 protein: ASRGQGNQPQH
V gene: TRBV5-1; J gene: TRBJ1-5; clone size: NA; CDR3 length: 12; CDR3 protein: ASSLSGGRQPQH
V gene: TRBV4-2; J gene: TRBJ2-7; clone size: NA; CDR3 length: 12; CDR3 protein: ASSQRGGAGEQY
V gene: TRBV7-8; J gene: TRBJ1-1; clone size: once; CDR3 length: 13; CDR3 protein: ASSLVGTVNTEAF
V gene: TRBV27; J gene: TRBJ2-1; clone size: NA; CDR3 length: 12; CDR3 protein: ASSSLGGYNEQF
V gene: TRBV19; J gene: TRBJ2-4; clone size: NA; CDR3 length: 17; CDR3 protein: ASRTTSGGRDSAKNIQY
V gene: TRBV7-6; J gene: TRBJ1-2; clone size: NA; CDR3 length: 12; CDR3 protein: ASSLGPKGQGYT
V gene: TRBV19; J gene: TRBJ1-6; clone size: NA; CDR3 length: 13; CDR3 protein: ASRAPRGRTSPLH
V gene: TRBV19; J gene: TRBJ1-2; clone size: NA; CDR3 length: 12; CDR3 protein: ASSVGQGSNGYT
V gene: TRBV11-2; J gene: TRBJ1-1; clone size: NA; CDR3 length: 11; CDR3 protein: ASSLGRNTEAF
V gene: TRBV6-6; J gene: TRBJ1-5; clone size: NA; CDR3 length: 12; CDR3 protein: ASRWGGGTQPQH
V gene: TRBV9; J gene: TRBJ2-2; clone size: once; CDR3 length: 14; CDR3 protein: ASSERQWVPTGELF
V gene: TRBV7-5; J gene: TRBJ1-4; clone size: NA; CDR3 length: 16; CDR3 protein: VRSLAPWQASTNEKLF
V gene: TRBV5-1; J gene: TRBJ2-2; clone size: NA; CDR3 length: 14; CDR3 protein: ASSLFLGLASGELF
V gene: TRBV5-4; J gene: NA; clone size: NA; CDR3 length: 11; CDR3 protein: ASSHRGDDEQY
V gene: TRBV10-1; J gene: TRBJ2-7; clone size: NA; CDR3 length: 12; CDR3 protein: ASSDRDRGFEQY
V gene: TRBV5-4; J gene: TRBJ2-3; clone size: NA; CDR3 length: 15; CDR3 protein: ASSPGLAGSITDTQY
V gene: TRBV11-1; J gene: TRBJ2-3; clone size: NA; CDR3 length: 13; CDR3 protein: ASSLLAGGLDTQY
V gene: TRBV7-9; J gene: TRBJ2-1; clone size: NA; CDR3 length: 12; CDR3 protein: AIYTAGSYNEQF
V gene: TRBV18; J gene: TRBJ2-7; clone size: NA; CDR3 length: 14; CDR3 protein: ASSLQQGANSYEQY
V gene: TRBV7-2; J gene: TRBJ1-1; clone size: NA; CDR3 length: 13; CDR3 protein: ASSLAGGVNTEAF
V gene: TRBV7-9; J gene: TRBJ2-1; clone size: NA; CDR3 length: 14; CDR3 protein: ASSLAWRGPLNEQF
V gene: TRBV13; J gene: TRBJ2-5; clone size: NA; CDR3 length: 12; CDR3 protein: ASSSDLLQETQY
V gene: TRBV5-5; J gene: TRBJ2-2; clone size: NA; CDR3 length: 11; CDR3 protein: ASSFDRAGELF
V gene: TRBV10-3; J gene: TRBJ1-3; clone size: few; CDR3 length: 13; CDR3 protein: AIFDSYRSGNTIY
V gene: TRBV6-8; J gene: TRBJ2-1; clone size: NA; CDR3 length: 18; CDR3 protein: ASSYSNKAGTRLDNNEQF
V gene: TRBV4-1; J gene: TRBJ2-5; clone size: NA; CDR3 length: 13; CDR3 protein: ASSRLGVEQETQY
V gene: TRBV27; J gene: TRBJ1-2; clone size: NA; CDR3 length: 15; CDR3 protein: VSSSLTPPVFVVGYT
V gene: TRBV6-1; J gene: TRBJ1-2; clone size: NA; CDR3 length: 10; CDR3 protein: ASNTGLGGYT
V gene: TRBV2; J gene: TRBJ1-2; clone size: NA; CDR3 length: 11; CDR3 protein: AADRDKNYGYT
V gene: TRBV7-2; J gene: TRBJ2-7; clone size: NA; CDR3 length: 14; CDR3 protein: ASSLGPGGGGHEQY
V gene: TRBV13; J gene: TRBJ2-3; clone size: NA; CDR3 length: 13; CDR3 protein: ASSSTGGVTDTQY
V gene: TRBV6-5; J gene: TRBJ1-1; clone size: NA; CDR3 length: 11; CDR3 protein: ASSYSRGSEAF
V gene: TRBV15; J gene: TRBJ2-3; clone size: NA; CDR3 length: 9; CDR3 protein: ATSRRDTQY
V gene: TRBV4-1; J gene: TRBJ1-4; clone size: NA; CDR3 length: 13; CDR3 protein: ASSQVEQGAGKLF